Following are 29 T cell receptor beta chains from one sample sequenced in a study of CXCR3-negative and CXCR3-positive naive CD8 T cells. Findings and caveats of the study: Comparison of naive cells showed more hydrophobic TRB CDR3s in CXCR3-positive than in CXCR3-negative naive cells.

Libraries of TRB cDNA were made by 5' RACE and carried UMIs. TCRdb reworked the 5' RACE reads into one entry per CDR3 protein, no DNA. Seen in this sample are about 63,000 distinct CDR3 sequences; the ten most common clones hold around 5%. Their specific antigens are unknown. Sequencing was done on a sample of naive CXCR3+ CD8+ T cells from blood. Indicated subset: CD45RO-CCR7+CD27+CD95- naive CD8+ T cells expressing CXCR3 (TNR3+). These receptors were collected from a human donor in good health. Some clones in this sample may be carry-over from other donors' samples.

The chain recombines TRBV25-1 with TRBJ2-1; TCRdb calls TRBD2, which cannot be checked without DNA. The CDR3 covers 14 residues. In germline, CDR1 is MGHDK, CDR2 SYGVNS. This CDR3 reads CASSVASGYNEQFF.

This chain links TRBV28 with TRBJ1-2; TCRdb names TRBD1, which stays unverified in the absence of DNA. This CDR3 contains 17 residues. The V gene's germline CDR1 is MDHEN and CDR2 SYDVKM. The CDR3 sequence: CASSPRGGVGHNYGYTF.

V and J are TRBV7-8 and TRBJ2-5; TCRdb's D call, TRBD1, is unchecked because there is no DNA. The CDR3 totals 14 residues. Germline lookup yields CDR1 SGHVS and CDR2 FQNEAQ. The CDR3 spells CASSYPGGRETQYF. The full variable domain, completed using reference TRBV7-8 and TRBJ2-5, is GAGVSQSPRYKVAKRGQDVALRCDPISGHVSLFWYQQALGQGPEFLTYFQNEAQLDKSGLPSDRFFAERPEGSVSTLKIQRTQQEDSAVYLCASSYPGGRETQYFGPGTRLLVL.

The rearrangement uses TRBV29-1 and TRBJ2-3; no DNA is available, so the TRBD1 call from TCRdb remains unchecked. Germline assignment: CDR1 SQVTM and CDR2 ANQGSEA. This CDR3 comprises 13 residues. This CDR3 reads CSVERGSPDTQYF.

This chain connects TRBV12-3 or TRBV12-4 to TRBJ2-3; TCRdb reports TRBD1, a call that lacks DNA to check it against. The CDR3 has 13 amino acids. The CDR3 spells CASSLGRGDTQYF.

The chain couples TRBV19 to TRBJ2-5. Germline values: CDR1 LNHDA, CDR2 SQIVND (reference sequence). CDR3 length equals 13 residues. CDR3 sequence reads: CASSSQRMETQYF.

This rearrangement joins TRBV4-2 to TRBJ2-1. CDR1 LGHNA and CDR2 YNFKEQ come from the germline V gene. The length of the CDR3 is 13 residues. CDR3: CASSQDYPNEQFF.

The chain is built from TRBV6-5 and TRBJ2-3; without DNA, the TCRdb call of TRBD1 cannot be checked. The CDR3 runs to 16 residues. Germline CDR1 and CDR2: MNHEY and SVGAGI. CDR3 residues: CASSTQGAGITDTQYF.

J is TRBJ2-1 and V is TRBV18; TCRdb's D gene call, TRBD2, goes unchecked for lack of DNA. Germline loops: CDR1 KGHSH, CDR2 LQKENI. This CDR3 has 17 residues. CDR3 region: CASSPLYRTSGKDEQFF.

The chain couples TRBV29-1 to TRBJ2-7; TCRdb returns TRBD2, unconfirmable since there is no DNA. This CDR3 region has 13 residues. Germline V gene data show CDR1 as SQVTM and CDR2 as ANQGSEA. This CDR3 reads CSVGTSGAYEQYF.

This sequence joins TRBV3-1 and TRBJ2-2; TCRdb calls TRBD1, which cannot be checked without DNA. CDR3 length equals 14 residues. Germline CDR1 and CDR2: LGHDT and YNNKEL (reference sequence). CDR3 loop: CASSQSLSPGELFF.

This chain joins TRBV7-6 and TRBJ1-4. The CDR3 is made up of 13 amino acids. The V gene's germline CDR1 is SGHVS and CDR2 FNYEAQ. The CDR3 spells CASSSEWVGKLFF.

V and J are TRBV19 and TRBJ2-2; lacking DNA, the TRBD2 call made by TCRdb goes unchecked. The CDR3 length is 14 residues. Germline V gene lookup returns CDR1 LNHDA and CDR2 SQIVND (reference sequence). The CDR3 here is CASSMGGGTGELFF.

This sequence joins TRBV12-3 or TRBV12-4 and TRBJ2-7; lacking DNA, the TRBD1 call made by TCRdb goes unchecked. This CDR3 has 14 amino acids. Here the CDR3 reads CASSLFLGQGTQYF.

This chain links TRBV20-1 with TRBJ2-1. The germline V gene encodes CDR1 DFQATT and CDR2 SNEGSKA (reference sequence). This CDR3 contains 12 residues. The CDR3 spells CSARGVDNEQFF.

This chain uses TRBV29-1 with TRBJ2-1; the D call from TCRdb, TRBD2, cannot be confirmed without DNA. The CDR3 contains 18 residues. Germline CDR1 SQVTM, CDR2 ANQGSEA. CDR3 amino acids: CSVLLSGRFPSLYNEQFF.

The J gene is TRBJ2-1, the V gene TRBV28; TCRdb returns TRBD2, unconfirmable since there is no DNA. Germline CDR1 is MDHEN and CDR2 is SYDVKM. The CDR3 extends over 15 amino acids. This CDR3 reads CASSPGTGSYNEQFF.

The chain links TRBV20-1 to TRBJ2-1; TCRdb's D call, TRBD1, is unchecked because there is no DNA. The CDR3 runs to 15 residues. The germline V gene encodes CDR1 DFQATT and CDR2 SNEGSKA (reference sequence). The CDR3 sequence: CSALLTGHSYNEQFF.

The CDR3 protein is CASSLGGGKDRYF. This chain links TRBV7-9 with TRBJ2-7; TCRdb proposes TRBD2, but this gene call is untestable without DNA. The germline gives CDR1 SEHNR, CDR2 FQNEAQ (reference sequence). This CDR3 is 13 amino acids long.

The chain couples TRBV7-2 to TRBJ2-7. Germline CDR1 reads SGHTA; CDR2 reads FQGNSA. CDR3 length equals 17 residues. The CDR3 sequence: CASSFFSFGGSLYEQYF.

The CDR3 here is CASSNGVYQETQYF. The chain recombines TRBV7-7 with TRBJ2-5. Per the germline V gene, CDR1 is SSHAT and CDR2 is FNYEAQ (reference sequence). The CDR3 covers 14 residues.

CDR3: CASSLTGLNTEAFF. The chain combines TRBV4-1 with TRBJ1-1; TCRdb designates TRBD1, a call that cannot be tested without DNA. Germline CDR1 is MGHRA and CDR2 is YSYEKL. This CDR3 comprises 14 residues.

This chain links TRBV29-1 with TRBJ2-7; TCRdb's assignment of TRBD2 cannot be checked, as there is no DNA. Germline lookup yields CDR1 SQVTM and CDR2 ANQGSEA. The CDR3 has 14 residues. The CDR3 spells CSVTGGVSSYEQYF.

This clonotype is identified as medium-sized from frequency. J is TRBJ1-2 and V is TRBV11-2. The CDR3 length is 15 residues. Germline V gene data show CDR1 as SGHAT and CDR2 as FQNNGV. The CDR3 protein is CASSWAGGSHYGYTF. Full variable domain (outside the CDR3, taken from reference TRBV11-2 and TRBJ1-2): EAGVAQSPRYKIIEKRQSVAFWCNPISGHATLYWYQQILGQGPKLLIQFQNNGVVDDSQLPKDRFSAERLKGVDSTLKIQPAKLEDSAVYLCASSWAGGSHYGYTFGSGTRLTVV.

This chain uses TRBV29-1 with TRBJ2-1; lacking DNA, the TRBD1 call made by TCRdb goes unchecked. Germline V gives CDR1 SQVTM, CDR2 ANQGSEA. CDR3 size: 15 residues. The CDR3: CSVAADRGLDNEQFF.

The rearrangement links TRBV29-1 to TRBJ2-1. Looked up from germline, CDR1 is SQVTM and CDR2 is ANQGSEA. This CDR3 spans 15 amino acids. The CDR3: CSVEGPGIPYNEQFF.

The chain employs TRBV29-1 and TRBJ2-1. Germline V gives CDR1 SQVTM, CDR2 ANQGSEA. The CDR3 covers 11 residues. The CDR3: CSAVEDNEQFF.

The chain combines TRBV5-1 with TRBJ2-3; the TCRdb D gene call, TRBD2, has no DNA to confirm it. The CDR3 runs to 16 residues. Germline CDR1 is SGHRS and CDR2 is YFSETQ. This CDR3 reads CASSEDGGGLHDTQYF. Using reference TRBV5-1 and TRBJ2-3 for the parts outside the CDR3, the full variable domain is KAGVTQTPRYLIKTRGQQVTLSCSPISGHRSVSWYQQTPGQGLQFLFEYFSETQRNKGNFPGRFSGRQFSNSRSEMNVSTLELGDSALYLCASSEDGGGLHDTQYFGPGTRLTVL.

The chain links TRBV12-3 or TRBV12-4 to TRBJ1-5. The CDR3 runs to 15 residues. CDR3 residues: CASSPQELGNQPQHF.